The 8 T cell receptor beta chains listed next were all sequenced from one sample in a study of radiation and T cells in renal cell carcinoma. Regarding time point: baseline pretreatment blood. Stated treatment: 15 Gy SBRT to primary tumor, nephrectomy 4 weeks later. TCRdb's copy holds only in-frame clones and misses some; the assay was immunoSEQ multiplex PCR. The data contain about 140,000 clones, around four fifths of them seen just once; the ten biggest clones take up roughly 25%. The specimen comprised blood, sampled from a patient whose treatment included radiotherapy and nephrectomy. All receptors come from a woman aged 45-65 years with renal cell carcinoma.

The chain uses TRBV30 and TRBJ2-3; 13 nucleotides match TRBD2. There are 13 residues in the CDR3. Germline V gives CDR1 GTSNPN, CDR2 SVGIG (reference sequence). The ends lost 8 bases at V and 6 bases at J; junction bases unmatched: 5. The CDR3 sequence is CAHGTSGNDTQYF. The CDR3 DNA follows: TGTGCCCACGGGACTAGCGGGAATGATACGCAGTATTTT.

The chain carries TRBV29-1 and TRBJ1-5; D gene ambiguous. This CDR3 comprises 12 residues. Trimming shortened V by 6 bases and J by 10 bases, and 16 bases separated the two germline ends. Germline V lookup: CDR1 SQVTM, CDR2 ANQGSEA. The CDR3 region is CSVRASRGPQHF. CDR3 in DNA: TGCAGCGTGCGGGCCTCACGAGGTCCCCAGCATTTT.

The genes are TRBV5-1 and TRBJ1-1, with D uncertain. The V end was cut by 0 bases, the J end by 1 base, with 4 bases between. Looked up from germline, CDR1 is SGHRS and CDR2 is YFSETQ. The CDR3 has 13 amino acids. CDR3 loop: CASSLGSNTEAFF. The CDR3, as DNA: TGCGCCAGCAGCTTGGGATCGAACACTGAAGCTTTCTTT.

This clone was seen once. The chain couples TRBV29-1 to TRBJ2-2; D call uncertain. V lost 0 bases to trimming and J lost 6 bases, with 8 bases between them. The germline gives CDR1 SQVTM, CDR2 ANQGSEA. The CDR3 runs 13 residues. The CDR3 spells CSVEDMRSGELFF. As DNA, the CDR3 is TGCAGCGTTGAAGATATGCGCTCCGGGGAGCTGTTTTTT.

The rearrangement joins TRBV4-3 to TRBJ1-1; D remains unclear. Per the germline V gene, CDR1 is LGHNA and CDR2 is YSLEER. V dropped 6 bases and J dropped 4 bases, with 15 bases sitting between them. The CDR3 spans 14 residues. CDR3 loop: CASRPGLGGTEAFF. The CDR3 nucleotides read TGCGCCAGCAGACCGGGCCTTGGCGGCACTGAAGCTTTCTTT.

CDR3 sequence (DNA): TGTGCCAGCAGTGAAATACAGGGATGGGAGACCCAGTACTTC. Translation: CASSEIQGWETQYF. The chain couples TRBV6-1 to TRBJ2-5; D might be TRBD1 (6 bases). The germline V gene has CDR1 MNHNS and CDR2 SASEGT. Trimming shortened V by 2 bases and J by 5 bases, and 12 bases separated the two germline ends. This CDR3 is 14 amino acids long.

J is TRBJ1-1 and V is TRBV9; TRBD1 is a possible D gene (5 bases). Germline CDR1 reads SGDLS; CDR2 reads YYNGEE. There are 15 residues in the CDR3. V gave up 2 bases and J gave up 5 bases, with 16 bases separating them. The CDR3 loop is CASSVGGSMRTEAFF. The CDR3 coding sequence is TGTGCCAGCAGCGTTGGGGGGTCGATGAGAACTGAAGCTTTCTTT.

V gene TRBV4-2 combines with J gene TRBJ2-7; D is ambiguous. Germline V gives CDR1 LGHNA, CDR2 YNFKEQ. This CDR3 has 17 amino acids. With 1 base removed from V and 0 bases from J, the gap between germline ends came to 16 bases. The CDR3 nucleotides read TGTGCCAGCAGCCAAGTCTTTACGGGTACCAACTCCTACGAGCAGTACTTC. Encoded protein: CASSQVFTGTNSYEQYF.